The 23 T cell receptor beta chains below come from one sample, sequenced in a study of a mutant IDH1 vaccine in newly diagnosed glioma. Documented time point: week 11, during vaccination. What each vaccine dose contained was 300 ug of mutant IDH1 20-mer peptide, accompanied by topical imiquimod. Assay: immunoSEQ multiplex PCR; the TCRdb copy retains only in-frame clones and omits some. The sample includes tens of thousands of clones, 60% to 75% of them seen just once. The antigens of these receptors remain unknown. Sequenced here: peripheral blood mononuclear cells (PBMCs), sampled from a glioma patient whose treatment included an IDH1 peptide vaccine. The receptors shown here come from a man aged 18 to 35 with glioma. Some clones in this sample may be carry-over from other donors' samples.

This chain links TRBV4-3 with TRBJ1-4; D uncertain. This CDR3 spans 13 amino acids. Trimming took 0 bases from V and 3 from J, leaving 2 bases between them. The germline CDR1 and CDR2 sequences are LGHNA and YSLEER. CDR3 sequence (DNA): TGCGCCAGCAGCCAAGAGCCTAATGAAAAACTGTTTTTT. This translates into CASSQEPNEKLFF.

This clone showed up just a few times. The rearrangement uses TRBV19 and TRBJ2-7; 8 bases map to TRBD1. Looked up from germline, CDR1 is LNHDA and CDR2 is SQIVND (reference sequence). The CDR3 runs 16 residues. V dropped 2 bases and J dropped 3; count of bases not matched to a gene: 9. In DNA, the CDR3 is TGTGCCAGTAGTATAATACGTGGACAGGGAGTCTACGAGCAGTACTTC. Translated, it gives CASSIIRGQGVYEQYF.

V and J are TRBV27 and TRBJ1-5, with D unclear. Germline loops: CDR1 MNHEY, CDR2 SMNVEV (reference sequence). V lost 6 bases and J 1 base, leaving 10 bases between the germline ends. The CDR3 sequence is 14 residues long. The chain's CDR3 is CASSPGSSNQPQHF. The CDR3 nucleotides are TGTGCCAGCAGCCCCGGGTCCAGCAATCAGCCCCAGCATTTT.

This clone was picked up a small number of times. This CDR3 is CASSPVGRRGATDTQYF. CDR3 sequence (DNA): TGTGCCAGCAGCCCCGTCGGAAGGCGGGGGGCCACAGATACGCAGTATTTT. The chain links TRBV5-4 to TRBJ2-3; 8 positions agree with TRBD2. Trimming removed 4 bases from V and 2 bases from J; junction bases left unmatched: 12. Germline assignment: CDR1 SGHNT and CDR2 YYREEE (reference sequence). This CDR3 comprises 17 residues. The full variable domain, with the rest looked up from reference TRBV5-4 and TRBJ2-3, is ETGVTQSPTHLIKTRGQQVTLRCSSQSGHNTVSWYQQALGQGPQFIFQYYREEENGRGNFPPRFSGLQFPNYSSELNVNALELDDSALYLCASSPVGRRGATDTQYFGPGTRLTVL.

This clone occurred a few times. V and J are TRBV7-9 and TRBJ1-1; D perhaps matches TRBD1 (5 bases). V was trimmed by 5 bases and J by 6 bases, leaving 16 bases between them. There are 14 residues in the CDR3. Per germline, CDR1 SEHNR and CDR2 FQNEAQ (reference sequence). CDR3 loop: CASSLRLGDAEAFF. DNA for the CDR3: TGTGCCAGCAGCCTAAGGTTAGGGGACGCTGAAGCTTTCTTT.

The chain uses TRBV19 and TRBJ1-3; D uncertain. V was shortened by 2 bases and J by 0 bases, with 5 bases between the two germline ends. Germline loops: CDR1 LNHDA, CDR2 SQIVND (reference sequence). The CDR3 extends over 14 amino acids. CDR3 in DNA: TGTGCCAGTAGTATACTTGGCTCTGGAAACACCATATATTTT. Amino acid sequence: CASSILGSGNTIYF.

The genes are TRBV5-1 and TRBJ1-4; D gene uncertain. Germline loops: CDR1 SGHRS, CDR2 YFSETQ. The V end lost 2 bases, the J end lost 7 bases, and 15 bases lay between the germline ends. The CDR3 has 15 amino acids. CDR3 nucleotide sequence: TGCGCCAGCAGCTTAAGGCCTCTGGCCAGTGAAAAACTGTTTTTT. It specifies CASSLRPLASEKLFF.

This rearrangement joins TRBV11-3 to TRBJ2-1; no clear D gene. Germline-derived CDR1 and CDR2 are SGHNT and YENEEA. Trimming cost V 4 bases and J 6 bases, with 13 bases left between them. The CDR3 extends over 14 amino acids. In DNA, the CDR3 is TGTGCCAGCAGCTCCTGGGCTACTGGCAATGAGCAGTTCTTC. Its protein product is CASSSWATGNEQFF.

Points on this clone: Other DNA sequences within the sample encode an identical CDR3. The chain links TRBV5-6 to TRBJ2-2; TRBD2 matches 10 bases. Germline trimming cut 5 bases from V and 0 bases from J; bases unmatched to any gene: 7. The CDR3 is 17 amino acids. The germline CDR1 and CDR2 sequences are SGHDT and YYEEEE. The CDR3 reads CASSPLTSGSNTGELFF. The CDR3 DNA is TGTGCCAGCAGTCCCCTGACTAGCGGGTCGAACACCGGGGAGCTGTTTTTT.

The chain couples TRBV9 to TRBJ2-7; 12 positions agree with TRBD1. With V trimmed by 0 bases and J by 5 bases, 9 bases remained unmatched. CDR3 length equals 17 residues. The germline V gene has CDR1 SGDLS and CDR2 YYNGEE. The CDR3 nucleotides are TGTGCCAGCAGCGTAGCTACTGGGGACAGGGGGCAGGACGAGCAGTACTTC. The encoded protein is CASSVATGDRGQDEQYF. The whole variable domain, remainder taken from reference TRBV9 and TRBJ2-7, is DSGVTQTPKHLITATGQRVTLRCSPRSGDLSVYWYQQSLDQGLQFLIQYYNGEERAKGNILERFSAQQFPDLHSELNLSSLELGDSALYFCASSVATGDRGQDEQYFGPGTRLTVT.

The CDR3 region is CASSGQVTGRDEKLFF. As DNA, the CDR3 is TGTGCCAGCAGCGGCCAAGTGACAGGGCGGGATGAAAAACTGTTTTTT. V and J are TRBV6-6 and TRBJ1-4; 7 bases are a match to TRBD1. This CDR3 contains 16 residues. Looked up from germline, CDR1 is MNHNY and CDR2 is SVGAGI (reference sequence). J was trimmed by 6 bases and V by 6 bases; bases with no gene match: 13.

This sequence joins TRBV2 and TRBJ1-3, with TRBD1 identical over 11 bases. V shed 5 bases and J 2 bases; nucleotides not matched to a gene: 2. This CDR3 comprises 15 residues. Germline CDR1 SNHLY, CDR2 FYNNEI. The chain's CDR3 is CASSRTGGPGNTIYF. The CDR3 bases are TGTGCCAGCAGTCGGACAGGGGGCCCTGGAAACACCATATATTTT.

The rearrangement joins TRBV29-1 to TRBJ2-2, with D unclear. The germline V gene encodes CDR1 SQVTM and CDR2 ANQGSEA. This CDR3 is built from 15 residues. V gave up 0 bases and J gave up 1 base, with 9 bases separating them. The CDR3 nucleotides read TGCAGCGTTGAAGATTCCAGGAAGAACACCGGGGAGCTGTTTTTT. Amino acids: CSVEDSRKNTGELFF.

This chain connects TRBV19 to TRBJ1-1; 7 bases line up with TRBD1. The CDR3 is 15 residues long. Trimming removed 1 base from V and 3 bases from J; junction bases left unmatched: 5. In germline, CDR1 is LNHDA, CDR2 SQIVND (reference sequence). The CDR3 DNA sequence: TGTGCCAGTAGTATAGTTAGGGGGCGTGACACTGAAGCTTTCTTT. Protein: CASSIVRGRDTEAFF.

V and J are TRBV27 and TRBJ2-7; D may be TRBD2 (6 bases). The ends were cut back, 6 bases at V and 3 bases at J, with 18 bases in the middle. There are 15 residues in the CDR3. Germline CDR1 is MNHEY and CDR2 is SMNVEV (reference sequence). CDR3: CASRWAGKAGYEQYF. CDR3 nucleotides: TGTGCCAGCAGGTGGGCGGGAAAGGCGGGCTACGAGCAGTACTTC.

This clone was seen once. The chain carries TRBV5-4 and TRBJ2-3, with D tentatively TRBD1 (6 bases). With 2 bases removed from V and 0 bases from J, the gap between germline ends came to 13 bases. The germline CDR1 and CDR2 sequences are SGHNT and YYREEE (reference sequence). This CDR3 spans 16 amino acids. Here the CDR3 reads CASSFEQGLSTDTQYF. The CDR3 region has the DNA TGTGCCAGCAGCTTTGAACAGGGATTAAGCACAGATACGCAGTATTTT.

This sequence joins TRBV27 and TRBJ1-5; 7 nucleotides line up with TRBD1. With 4 bases clipped from V and 7 bases from J, the junction kept 4 bases outside the gene matches. The CDR3 runs 13 residues. Germline V gives CDR1 MNHEY, CDR2 SMNVEV (reference sequence). The CDR3: CASSSRTGQPQHF. The CDR3 nucleotides read TGTGCCAGCAGTTCCAGGACAGGACAGCCCCAGCATTTT.

The chain employs TRBV18 and TRBJ1-2; no firm D call. The germline V gene encodes CDR1 KGHSH and CDR2 LQKENI. The V end was cut by 2 bases, the J end by 3 bases, with 7 bases between. The CDR3 extends over 13 amino acids. In nucleotides, the CDR3 is TGTGCCAGCTCACCAGGCAGCGACTATGGCTACACCTTC. Translated: CASSPGSDYGYTF.

This clone was seen more than once but under ten times. The chain joins TRBV20-1 to TRBJ1-1, with D uncertain. CDR3 length: 8 amino acids. Germline V gene data show CDR1 as DFQATT and CDR2 as SNEGSKA (reference sequence). V was clipped by 4 bases and J by 10 bases, with 4 bases between them. CDR3 coding DNA: TGCAGTGCTATCCCAGCTTTCTTT. It yields the protein CSAIPAFF.

The V call is TRBV4-3, the J call TRBJ2-7; perhaps TRBD2 as D (5 bases). The CDR3 runs 13 residues. V lost 0 bases to trimming and J lost 7 bases, with 10 bases between them. Germline CDR1 is LGHNA and CDR2 is YSLEER. CDR3 sequence: CASSQDGGMEQYF. The CDR3 bases are TGCGCCAGCAGCCAAGATGGAGGAATGGAGCAGTACTTC.

This clone was recorded once. This chain links TRBV9 with TRBJ2-2; TRBD2 aligns across 7 bases. The CDR3 has 14 amino acids. Trimming at V came to 4 bases and at J to 4 bases, leaving 4 bases not matched to a gene. CDR1 and CDR2 from the germline V gene are SGDLS and YYNGEE. CDR3 protein: CASSYGGTTGELFF. As DNA, the CDR3 is TGTGCCAGCAGCTACGGGGGGACCACCGGGGAGCTGTTTTTT.

The V and J genes are TRBV4-3 and TRBJ1-4; D gene uncertain. V was trimmed by 4 bases and J by 8 bases, leaving 17 bases between them. Germline V gene sequence: CDR1 LGHNA, CDR2 YSLEER. CDR3 size: 15 residues. The CDR3 protein is CASSRLHPGREKLFF. CDR3 DNA sequence: TGCGCCAGCAGCCGACTCCACCCCGGGCGGGAAAAACTGTTTTTT.

The chain recombines TRBV7-6 with TRBJ1-2, with 10 bases that match TRBD1. The germline gives CDR1 SGHVS, CDR2 FNYEAQ. CDR3 size: 14 residues. V dropped 0 bases and J dropped 8; count of bases not matched to a gene: 3. This chain's CDR3 is CASSLALDRGGYTF. As DNA, the CDR3 is TGTGCCAGCAGCTTAGCGCTGGACAGGGGGGGCTACACCTTC. Variable domain in full (rest from reference TRBV7-6 and TRBJ1-2): GAGVSQSPRYKVTKRGQDVALRCDPISGHVSLYWYRQALGQGPEFLTYFNYEAQQDKSGLPNDRFSAERPEGSISTLTIQRTEQRDSAMYRCASSLALDRGGYTFGSGTRLTVV.